A single sample is the source of the 24 T cell receptor beta chains below, sequenced in a study of T cell clonality in common variable immunodeficiency. Sequencing used immunoSEQ multiplex PCR; TCRdb keeps in-frame clones, though not all of them. The specimen has roughly 51,000 clones, none found just once. What was sequenced was peripheral blood mononuclear cells. The origin of the receptors is a person between 18 and 75 years old in good health.

This clone was observed many times. The read halts 3 residues ahead of the CDR3 end, with the missing end drawn from the germline J gene. The chain carries TRBV6-2 or TRBV6-3 and TRBJ2-1; D is ambiguous. V lost 5 bases, J lost 5 bases, and 4 bases lay in between. CDR1 and CDR2 from the germline V gene are MNHEY and SVGEGT. The CDR3 spans 11 residues. CDR3 sequence reads: CASSHDNEQFF. The sequenced CDR3 bases are TGTGCCAGCAGTCATGACAATGAG.

This clone was counted ten times or more. The CDR3 extends 3 residues past the end of the read, so its final part is completed from the germline J gene. This chain joins TRBV15 and TRBJ2-7; TRBD1 matches 7 bases. The CDR3 totals 15 residues. V gave up 0 bases and J gave up 6 bases; unmatched junction bases: 8. The V gene's germline CDR1 is LNHNV and CDR2 YYDKDF (reference sequence). CDR3 DNA, as far as it was read: TGTGCCACCAGCAGAGATAAAGGGGGCGCGGGCGAG. This sequence encodes CATSRDKGGAGE. The CDR3 in full is CATSRDKGGAGEQYF.

This clone came up many times. The read finishes 3 residues shy of the CDR3 end, and the germline J gene is used to complete it. The genes are TRBV5-1 and TRBJ1-1; D may be TRBD1 (6 bases). Per the germline V gene, CDR1 is SGHRS and CDR2 is YFSETQ. This CDR3 is built from 15 residues. Trimming pared 3 bases from V and 2 bases from J, leaving 14 bases between. The sequenced part of the CDR3 DNA is TGCGCCAGCAGCTGGGACATCTACCTTAACACTGAA. This encodes CASSWDIYLNTE. The entire CDR3 reads CASSWDIYLNTEAFF.

This clone was detected many times. One end of the junction fails to match germline, which may point to a read error. The DNA ends 3 residues before the CDR3 does, and the rest of the CDR3 is filled in from the germline J gene. The V call is TRBV4-2, the J call TRBJ2-7; TRBD1 aligns across 8 bases. The germline V gene encodes CDR1 LGHNA and CDR2 YNFKEQ. This CDR3 is built from 16 residues. The CDR3 here is CASSQEPGQVSYEQYF. The CDR3 bases that were read are TGCGCCAGCAGCCAAGAACCGGGACAGGTCTCCTACGAG.

This clone has ten or more counts. The CDR3 end is not reached by the read, which stops 3 residues before it; the germline J gene fills it in. The chain recombines TRBV2 with TRBJ2-2, with D perhaps matching TRBD1 (5 bases). With 8 bases removed from V and 7 bases from J, the gap between germline ends came to 8 bases. CDR1 SNHLY and CDR2 FYNNEI come from the germline V gene. CDR3 length: 11 amino acids. CDR3 DNA (partial): TGTGCCAGCCTAGGGGTCGGGGAG. Encoded protein: CASLGVGE. The entire CDR3 is CASLGVGELFF.

This clone came up many times. The read is 3 residues too short to cover the CDR3 end, so that end is filled in from the germline J gene. This chain links TRBV7-6 with TRBJ2-7; D remains ambiguous. The CDR3 loop spans 14 amino acids. Germline V lookup: CDR1 SGHVS, CDR2 FNYEAQ. Trimming shortened V by 6 bases and J by 3 bases, and 15 bases separated the two germline ends. The CDR3 DNA, read in part, is TGTGCCAGCAGTCTAAGCCACCCGGGCTACGAG. This sequence encodes CASSLSHPGYE. The whole CDR3 sequence is CASSLSHPGYEQYF.

This clone has a count of ten or more. The CDR3 goes on 3 residues after the read ends, and that part is filled in from the germline J gene. The V call is TRBV5-6, the J call TRBJ2-5; no clear D gene. V was trimmed by 0 bases and J by 5 bases, leaving 8 bases between them. The germline V gene has CDR1 SGHDT and CDR2 YYEEEE. This CDR3 region has 13 residues. The CDR3 here is CASSLGPGETQYF. Partial CDR3 DNA: TGTGCCAGCAGCTTGGGGCCAGGTGAGACC. Complete variable domain (other parts from reference TRBV5-6 and TRBJ2-5): DAGVTQSPTHLIKTRGQQVTLRCSPKSGHDTVSWYQQALGQGPQFIFQYYEEEERQRGNFPDRFSGHQFPNYSSELNVNALLLGDSALYLCASSLGPGETQYFGPGTRLLVL.

This clone has ten or more counts. The read terminates 3 residues before the CDR3 end, so the remaining end is supplied by the germline J gene. The chain has TRBV5-1 and TRBJ1-2; 7 positions match TRBD1. Germline V gene lookup returns CDR1 SGHRS and CDR2 YFSETQ. CDR3 length: 14 amino acids. V lost 4 bases to trimming and J lost 6 bases; unmatched junction nucleotides: 9. The CDR3 is CASSATGETDGYTF. CDR3 DNA (partial): TGCGCCAGCAGCGCCACAGGGGAGACGGATGGC.

Many counts were recorded for this clone. From the germline J gene comes the end of the CDR3, since the read stops 3 residues before it. The chain joins TRBV6-2 or TRBV6-3 to TRBJ2-7; 13 bases agree with TRBD2. CDR3 length: 13 amino acids. J gave up 2 bases and V 10 bases, and 2 bases lay outside the gene matches. CDR1 and CDR2 (germline): MNHEY, SVGEGT. Partial CDR3 DNA: TGTGCCACCGGACTAGCGGGAGCCTACGAG. This gives the protein CATGLAGAYE. The whole CDR3 protein is CATGLAGAYEQYF.

The table lists this clone with many counts. The CDR3 end lies 3 residues beyond the end of the read and is filled in from the germline J gene. The chain carries TRBV20-1 and TRBJ2-5; D is unresolved. V was pared by 0 bases and J by 5 bases, with 10 bases between. CDR3 length: 13 residues. Germline V lookup: CDR1 DFQATT, CDR2 SNEGSKA (reference sequence). The CDR3 here is CSARDDSLETQYF. CDR3 DNA, as far as it was read: TGCAGTGCTAGAGATGACTCCCTGGAGACC.

This clone has at least ten counts. Partial CDR3 DNA: TGTGCCAGCACGGGGGTGAAA. The encoded protein is CASTGVK. The whole CDR3 protein is CASTGVKAFF. The chain links TRBV19 to TRBJ1-1, with D possibly matching TRBD1 (5 bases). The read ends 3 residues shy of where the CDR3 ends; the end is completed using the germline J gene. Germline V CDR1 and CDR2: LNHDA, SQIVND (reference sequence). The CDR3 runs to 10 residues. Complete variable domain (other parts from reference TRBV19 and TRBJ1-1): DGGITQSPKYLFRKEGQNVTLSCEQNLNHDAMYWYRQDPGQGLRLIYYSQIVNDFQKGDIAEGYSVSREKKESFPLTVTSAQKNPTAFYLCASTGVKAFFGQGTRLTVV.

Ten or more counts support this clone. The observed sequence ends 3 residues before the CDR3 terminus, with the missing tail filled in from the germline J gene. This chain uses TRBV7-9 with TRBJ1-1; 8 positions match TRBD1. Germline CDR1 is SEHNR and CDR2 is FQNEAQ (reference sequence). V trimming: 7 bases; J trimming: 0 bases; junction bases outside the gene matches: 4. The CDR3 is made up of 14 amino acids. Incomplete CDR3 DNA: TGTGCCAGCATCGGACAGGGAATGAACACTGAA. Residues: CASIGQGMNTE. The whole CDR3 region reads CASIGQGMNTEAFF. Supplemented by reference TRBV7-9 and TRBJ1-1, the full variable domain reads DTGVSQNPRHKITKRGQNVTFRCDPISEHNRLYWYRQTLGQGPEFLTYFQNEAQLEKSRLLSDRFSAERPKGSFSTLEIQRTEQGDSAMYLCASIGQGMNTEAFFGQGTRLTVV.

This clone was counted many times. The chain's CDR3 is CSAKGFGGVRETQYF. The part of the CDR3 DNA that was read is TGCAGTGCTAAGGGTTTCGGGGGAGTAAGGGAGACC. V and J are TRBV20-1 and TRBJ2-5, with D possibly TRBD2 on 6 matching bases. The read ends 3 residues before the CDR3 terminus; that terminus is restored from the germline J gene. There are 15 residues in the CDR3. V shed 4 bases and J shed 5 bases, with 20 bases lying between them. Looked up from germline, CDR1 is DFQATT and CDR2 is SNEGSKA (reference sequence).

This clone was seen repeatedly, ten times or more. The read stops 3 residues short of the end of the CDR3; the missing end is completed from the germline J gene. The chain carries TRBV30 and TRBJ1-5; 8 nucleotides align to TRBD1. CDR1 is GTSNPN, CDR2 SVGIG, per germline (reference sequence). The CDR3 loop spans 15 amino acids. V trimming: 2 bases; J trimming: 2 bases; junction bases outside the gene matches: 5. The part of the CDR3 DNA that was read is TGTGCCTGGAGTTTGCAGGGGGCTGGCAATCAGCCC. This sequence encodes CAWSLQGAGNQP. The complete CDR3 protein is CAWSLQGAGNQPQHF.

There are many counts of this clone. The DNA ends 3 residues before the CDR3 does, and the rest of the CDR3 is filled in from the germline J gene. J is TRBJ1-5 and V is TRBV7-9, with D hard to call. The CDR3 is made up of 13 amino acids. V was trimmed by 7 bases and J by 1 base, leaving 8 bases between them. Germline V lookup: CDR1 SEHNR, CDR2 FQNEAQ (reference sequence). CDR3 loop: CASTSGSNQPQHF. The sequenced CDR3 bases are TGTGCCAGCACCAGCGGGAGCAATCAGCCC. The variable domain in full, with the rest retrieved from reference TRBV7-9 and TRBJ1-5, is DTGVSQNPRHKITKRGQNVTFRCDPISEHNRLYWYRQTLGQGPEFLTYFQNEAQLEKSRLLSDRFSAERPKGSFSTLEIQRTEQGDSAMYLCASTSGSNQPQHFGDGTRLSIL.

This clone has at least ten counts. The read comes to an end 3 residues before the CDR3 does, leaving the germline J gene to fill in the end. V and J are TRBV5-1 and TRBJ2-2, with 10 bases identical to TRBD2. Trimming at V came to 4 bases and at J to 1 base, leaving 4 bases not matched to a gene. Germline V lookup: CDR1 SGHRS, CDR2 YFSETQ. The CDR3 consists of 16 residues. CDR3 bases read: TGCGCCAGCAGCAAAAGCGGGAGGGGGAACACCGGGGAG. It translates to CASSKSGRGNTGE. Given in full, the CDR3 is CASSKSGRGNTGELFF.

This clone showed up many times. With the read ending 3 residues before the CDR3 end, the germline J gene is used to fill in that end. The chain recombines TRBV5-1 with TRBJ2-1, with TRBD2 identical over 7 bases. This CDR3 contains 12 residues. V lost 4 bases, J lost 8 bases, and 3 bases stayed unmatched. Germline V lookup: CDR1 SGHRS, CDR2 YFSETQ. CDR3 in amino acids: CASSPGLDEQFF. Incomplete CDR3 DNA: TGCGCCAGCAGCCCTGGACTAGATGAG.

This clone was seen ten or more times. The CDR3 goes on 3 residues after the read ends, and that part is filled in from the germline J gene. The V gene is TRBV20-1, the J gene TRBJ2-1; possible D gene TRBD1, 5 bases. V gave up 4 bases and J gave up 8 bases, with 15 bases separating them. Germline V lookup: CDR1 DFQATT, CDR2 SNEGSKA (reference sequence). This CDR3 region has 13 residues. CDR3 residues: CSATTGIEDEQFF. CDR3 DNA, as far as it was read: TGCAGTGCTACTACAGGTATTGAGGATGAG.

This clone was seen repeatedly, ten times or more. Read coverage stops 3 residues before the CDR3 terminus; the germline J gene supplies the remainder. The V gene is TRBV4-2, the J gene TRBJ2-2, with TRBD2 identical over 7 bases. V shed 4 bases, J shed 1 base, and the junction held 6 bases outside the gene matches. The V gene's germline CDR1 is LGHNA and CDR2 YNFKEQ. This CDR3 spans 16 amino acids. Partial CDR3 DNA: TGTGCCAGCAGCCCTAGGGCGGGAGTGAACACCGGGGAG. It is translated as CASSPRAGVNTGE. In full, the CDR3 reads CASSPRAGVNTGELFF.

This clone was observed at least ten times. The sequence runs out 3 residues before the end of the CDR3; the remainder is reconstructed from the germline J gene. This sequence joins TRBV19 and TRBJ1-2, with 9 bases that match TRBD1. The germline CDR1 and CDR2 sequences are LNHDA and SQIVND (reference sequence). This CDR3 is built from 13 residues. V lost 8 bases and J lost 4; bases outside the gene matches: 5. CDR3 loop: CASGDREGYGYTF. The DNA read from the CDR3 is TGTGCCAGTGGGGACAGGGAGGGCTATGGC. The variable domain in full, with the rest retrieved from reference TRBV19 and TRBJ1-2, is DGGITQSPKYLFRKEGQNVTLSCEQNLNHDAMYWYRQDPGQGLRLIYYSQIVNDFQKGDIAEGYSVSREKKESFPLTVTSAQKNPTAFYLCASGDREGYGYTFGSGTRLTVV.

This clone came up many times. Read sequence stops 3 residues before the CDR3 end, and the germline J gene provides the missing end. This sequence joins TRBV2 and TRBJ2-7; no firm D call. Germline values: CDR1 SNHLY, CDR2 FYNNEI. This CDR3 comprises 12 residues. Between the trimmed V and J ends, which lost 6 bases and 3 bases, there was a span of 9 bases. The CDR3 sequence: CASSLQIYEQYF. CDR3 DNA, as far as it was read: TGTGCCAGCAGCCTACAGATCTACGAG.

This clone was found many times. With the read ending 3 residues before the CDR3 end, the germline J gene is used to fill in that end. Other DNA variants within this sample encode the same CDR3. This chain connects TRBV5-1 to TRBJ1-6; 8 positions match TRBD1. The CDR3 is made up of 15 amino acids. CDR1 is SGHRS, CDR2 YFSETQ, per germline. The V segment lost 1 base and the J segment 10 bases; nucleotides outside the gene matches: 7. The chain's CDR3 is CASSLKGQGGSPLHF. CDR3 bases read: TGCGCCAGCAGCTTGAAAGGACAGGGAGGATCACCC.

This clone was detected many times. The read comes to an end 3 residues before the CDR3 does, leaving the germline J gene to fill in the end. The chain joins TRBV19 to TRBJ1-2; TRBD1 agrees at 8 bases. CDR3 size: 14 residues. Germline V gene data show CDR1 as LNHDA and CDR2 as SQIVND (reference sequence). Incomplete CDR3 DNA: TGTGCCAGTAGAAGGCAGGGGGCGTCTGACGGC. It codes for CASRRQGASDG. The entire CDR3 reads CASRRQGASDGYTF.

In its sample, this clone was seen many times. The CDR3 end lies 3 residues beyond the end of the read and is filled in from the germline J gene. The chain combines TRBV7-2 with TRBJ1-2, with 10 bases aligning to TRBD1. The V segment lost 1 base and the J segment 5 bases; nucleotides outside the gene matches: 1. The CDR3 loop spans 14 amino acids. The germline V gene has CDR1 SGHTA and CDR2 FQGNSA. Incomplete CDR3 DNA: TGTGCCAGCAGCTTAGGGGGACAGGGGTATGGC. This encodes CASSLGGQGYG. The full CDR3 protein is CASSLGGQGYGYTF.